These 17 T cell receptor beta chains share one sample of origin, sequenced in a study of blood T cell repertoires in COVID-19 (dated by TCRdb to 2020 to 2021). To prepare the library, the immunoSEQ multiplex PCR assay was applied. TCRdb stores this immuneACCESS table with in-frame sequences only. Part of the clones is absent; in the studies checked, under half of the shortfall reflects unresolved V genes, and no reason is known for the rest. The sample records hundreds of thousands of clones, less than 90% of which are singletons. Less than 7% of the sample is taken by the ten largest. The sample comprised PBMCs or T cells enriched from blood (not recorded which). The receptors originated from a woman in her thirties or forties who had recovered from COVID-19.

This sequence joins TRBV2 and TRBJ2-5, with 7 bases matching TRBD2. This CDR3 is built from 16 residues. Trimming at V came to 4 bases and at J to 5 bases, leaving 13 bases not matched to a gene. In germline, CDR1 is SNHLY, CDR2 FYNNEI. As DNA, the CDR3 is TGTGCCAGCAGTGGCGGGGTGCCGGGAGCGGGGGAGACCCAGTACTTC. Protein: CASSGGVPGAGETQYF.

This clone was seen more than once but under ten times. This chain joins TRBV10-3 and TRBJ1-2; TRBD1 matches at 9 bases. The CDR3 has 13 residues. V was clipped by 1 base and J by 8 bases; unmatched bases: 2. CDR1 is ENHRY and CDR2 is SYGVKD in the germline V gene. CDR3 nucleotide sequence: TGTGCCATCAGTGAGTGGGACAGGGTCGGCTACACCTTC. Translating it yields CAISEWDRVGYTF.

The CDR3 region has the DNA TGTGCCAGCAGCTCGTGGGACAGGGGGCCTCAAGAGACCCAGTACTTC. This translates into CASSSWDRGPQETQYF. The rearrangement joins TRBV7-9 to TRBJ2-5; 12 bases align to TRBD1. This CDR3 has 16 residues. V gave up 4 bases and J gave up 2 bases; unmatched junction bases: 5. Germline assignment: CDR1 SEHNR and CDR2 FQNEAQ (reference sequence).

The chain's CDR3 is CASSQERAGELFF. The CDR3, as DNA: TGTGCCAGCAGCCAAGAACGGGCCGGGGAGCTGTTTTTT. The chain joins TRBV4-2 to TRBJ2-2, with no clear D. The CDR3 spans 13 residues. Germline CDR1 LGHNA, CDR2 YNFKEQ. The ends were cut back, 0 bases at V and 6 bases at J, with 5 bases in the middle.

This chain connects TRBV18 to TRBJ2-1, with 10 bases identical to TRBD2. Germline V CDR1 and CDR2: KGHSH, LQKENI. J lost 11 bases, V lost 3 bases, and 13 bases had no gene match. This CDR3 spans 16 amino acids. Written as DNA, the CDR3 is TGTGCCAGCTCACCCATGAGGTTGACTAGCGGGCGCAAGCAGTTCTTC. Translation gives CASSPMRLTSGRKQFF.

The gene calls are TRBV4-1 and TRBJ1-4; possible D gene TRBD1, 6 bases. This CDR3 is built from 17 residues. Trimming stripped 0 bases from V and 5 bases from J, with 16 bases between. CDR1 is MGHRA, CDR2 YSYEKL, per germline. CDR3 amino acids: CASSQDVGRQGNEKLFF. In DNA form, the CDR3 reads TGCGCCAGCAGCCAAGATGTCGGAAGGCAGGGGAATGAAAAACTGTTTTTT.

The rearrangement links TRBV3-1 (or the pseudogene TRBV3-2) to TRBJ2-1; 13 positions agree with TRBD2. The V gene's germline CDR1 is LGHDT and CDR2 YNNKEL (reference sequence). The CDR3 totals 15 residues. With V trimmed by 4 bases and J by 9 bases, 6 bases remained unmatched. This CDR3 is CASSPGLAGSFEQFF. As DNA, the CDR3 is TGTGCCAGCAGCCCGGGACTAGCGGGATCGTTTGAGCAGTTCTTC.

The V gene is TRBV24-1, the J gene TRBJ1-2; no definite D call. Per germline, CDR1 KGHDR and CDR2 SFDVKD. Trimming shortened V by 2 bases and J by 4 bases, and 10 bases separated the two germline ends. This CDR3 has 14 amino acids. The CDR3 nucleotides read TGTGCCACCAGTGATTCGACAAAATCCTATGGCTACACCTTC. Its protein is CATSDSTKSYGYTF.

Here the CDR3 reads CACHPAEEEKLFF. DNA for the CDR3: TGTGCCTGCCACCCCGCGGAGGAGGAAAAACTGTTTTTT. The genes are TRBV30 and TRBJ1-4, with D uncertain. Deletions cut 6 bases from V and 8 bases from J, with 16 bases between. The length of the CDR3 is 13 residues. Germline-derived CDR1 and CDR2 are GTSNPN and SVGIG (reference sequence).

V usage is TRBV10-1 and J usage is TRBJ2-5, with 7 bases lining up with TRBD2. CDR3 length equals 15 residues. Germline loops: CDR1 WNHNN, CDR2 SYGVQD (reference sequence). Germline trimming cut 5 bases from V and 0 bases from J; bases unmatched to any gene: 6. CDR3 sequence: CASSRGGGNQETQYF. In DNA form, the CDR3 reads TGCGCCAGCAGTCGAGGCGGGGGAAACCAAGAGACCCAGTACTTC.

This sequence joins TRBV5-1 and TRBJ1-2, with 8 bases identical to TRBD1. The CDR3 loop spans 13 amino acids. The V gene end was trimmed by 4 bases and the J gene end by 8 bases; junction bases not matched to a gene: 7. The germline CDR1 and CDR2 sequences are SGHRS and YFSETQ. In DNA, the CDR3 is TGCGCCAGCAGCACAACAGGGGGGGGCGGCTACACCTTC. Protein sequence: CASSTTGGGGYTF.

This chain uses TRBV7-9 with TRBJ2-1; 11 nucleotides align to TRBD2. J was trimmed by 5 bases and V by 5 bases; bases with no gene match: 5. Germline V gene data show CDR1 as SEHNR and CDR2 as FQNEAQ (reference sequence). This CDR3 contains 15 residues. In DNA form, the CDR3 reads TGTGCCAGCAGCCTGACTAGCGGGACGAACAATGAGCAGTTCTTC. Protein sequence: CASSLTSGTNNEQFF.

The chain has TRBV6-2 or TRBV6-3 and TRBJ2-1; 10 bases are shared with TRBD1. CDR1 and CDR2 from the germline V gene are MNHEY and SVGEGT. The CDR3 covers 15 residues. With 5 bases clipped from V and 3 bases from J, the junction kept 4 bases outside the gene matches. The CDR3 loop reads CASSVGTGDYNEQFF. DNA of the CDR3: TGTGCCAGCAGTGTCGGGACAGGGGACTACAATGAGCAGTTCTTC.

The table lists this clone with a count of one. The chain combines TRBV28 with TRBJ2-1, with 7 bases fitting TRBD2. V dropped 8 bases and J dropped 8; count of bases not matched to a gene: 18. The CDR3 covers 16 residues. Germline CDR1 reads MDHEN; CDR2 reads SYDVKM. CDR3 sequence reads: CASPPSGSGKGDEQFF. CDR3 DNA: TGTGCCAGCCCCCCGTCCGGCAGCGGGAAAGGCGATGAGCAGTTCTTC. Based on the CDR3 plus reference TRBV28 and TRBJ2-1, the full variable domain is DVKVTQSSRYLVKRTGEKVFLECVQDMDHENMFWYRQDPGLGLRLIYFSYDVKMKEKGDIPEGYSVSREKKERFSLILESASTNQTSMYLCASPPSGSGKGDEQFFGPGTRLTVL.

This chain joins TRBV7-9 and TRBJ2-1, with D hard to call. V gave up 1 base and J gave up 5 bases, with 15 bases separating them. This CDR3 is built from 16 residues. Germline V CDR1 and CDR2: SEHNR, FQNEAQ (reference sequence). The CDR3 reads CASSLDFRGPHNEQFF. The CDR3 DNA reads TGTGCCAGCAGCTTAGATTTCCGTGGGCCCCACAATGAGCAGTTCTTC.

The chain recombines TRBV28 with TRBJ1-2; D perhaps matches TRBD1 (5 bases). This CDR3 spans 15 amino acids. Germline-derived CDR1 and CDR2 are MDHEN and SYDVKM. V lost 3 bases and J 0 bases, leaving 11 bases between the germline ends. CDR3 sequence: CASSFQGRTNYGYTF. CDR3 DNA sequence: TGTGCCAGCAGTTTTCAGGGTCGGACTAACTATGGCTACACCTTC.

The rearrangement uses TRBV24-1 and TRBJ2-3; TRBD2 matches 8 bases. This CDR3 has 14 amino acids. Germline-derived CDR1 and CDR2 are KGHDR and SFDVKD. V was clipped by 5 bases and J by 3 bases; unmatched bases: 3. CDR3: CATSASGGTDTQYF. CDR3 DNA: TGTGCCACCAGTGCCTCGGGGGGGACAGATACGCAGTATTTT.